These T cell receptor beta chains were read from a single sample in a study of cytotoxic CD8 clonotypes in ibrutinib-treated CLL. Profiling relied on immunoSEQ multiplex PCR, and the TCRdb table lists in-frame clones only, not all of them. The sample lists around 140,000 clones; 75% to 85% were seen once. Here the sequenced sample was PBMCs, taken after 36 months of ibrutinib treatment. All receptors come from a human donor with chronic lymphocytic leukemia. Both conserved end residues are part of each CDR3. Fields, in order: D gene, clone size, J gene, V gene, CDR3 protein, CDR3 DNA. D genes are given only for firm matches. Size values are once, few and many counts, or a class for expanded clones, and some rows have none.

d_call: NA
clone_size: NA
j_call: TRBJ2-4
v_call: TRBV15
cdr3_aa: CATSRLARVAKNIQYF
cdr3_nt: TGTGCCACCAGCAGGTTGGCCAGGGTAGCCAAAAACATTCAGTACTTC

d_call: NA
clone_size: NA
j_call: TRBJ2-7
v_call: TRBV10-1
cdr3_aa: CASSLGSSYEQYF
cdr3_nt: TGCGCCAGCTCTTTAGGTAGCTCCTACGAGCAGTACTTC

d_call: NA
clone_size: once
j_call: TRBJ2-2
v_call: TRBV27
cdr3_aa: CASSLLGTGELFF
cdr3_nt: TGTGCCAGCAGTTTACTGGGCACCGGGGAGCTGTTTTTT

d_call: NA
clone_size: NA
j_call: TRBJ1-1
v_call: TRBV18
cdr3_aa: CASSPVRNTEAFF
cdr3_nt: TGTGCCAGCTCACCAGTCAGGAACACTGAAGCTTTCTTT

d_call: TRBD1
clone_size: NA
j_call: TRBJ2-5
v_call: TRBV5-5
cdr3_aa: CASSLAGAGGSKTQYF
cdr3_nt: TGTGCCAGCAGCTTGGCCGGCGCAGGGGGCTCGAAGACCCAGTACTTC

d_call: NA
clone_size: NA
j_call: TRBJ2-1
v_call: TRBV5-1
cdr3_aa: CASTTKAGPSYNEQFF
cdr3_nt: TGCGCCAGCACAACAAAGGCGGGGCCCTCCTACAATGAGCAGTTCTTC

d_call: NA
clone_size: NA
j_call: TRBJ2-3
v_call: TRBV6-1
cdr3_aa: CASNRGITDTQYF
cdr3_nt: TGTGCCAGCAACCGGGGTATCACAGATACGCAGTATTTT

d_call: TRBD1
clone_size: NA
j_call: TRBJ2-5
v_call: TRBV30
cdr3_aa: CAWSTGQGVTQYF
cdr3_nt: TGTGCCTGGAGTACGGGACAGGGGGTAACCCAGTACTTC

d_call: NA
clone_size: NA
j_call: TRBJ1-5
v_call: TRBV13
cdr3_aa: CASSLGLSGNQPQHF
cdr3_nt: TGTGCCAGCAGCTTAGGCCTGTCGGGGAATCAGCCCCAGCATTTT

d_call: NA
clone_size: NA
j_call: TRBJ1-2
v_call: TRBV10-3
cdr3_aa: CALRAGNYGYTF
cdr3_nt: TGTGCCCTCAGGGCCGGGAACTATGGCTACACCTTC